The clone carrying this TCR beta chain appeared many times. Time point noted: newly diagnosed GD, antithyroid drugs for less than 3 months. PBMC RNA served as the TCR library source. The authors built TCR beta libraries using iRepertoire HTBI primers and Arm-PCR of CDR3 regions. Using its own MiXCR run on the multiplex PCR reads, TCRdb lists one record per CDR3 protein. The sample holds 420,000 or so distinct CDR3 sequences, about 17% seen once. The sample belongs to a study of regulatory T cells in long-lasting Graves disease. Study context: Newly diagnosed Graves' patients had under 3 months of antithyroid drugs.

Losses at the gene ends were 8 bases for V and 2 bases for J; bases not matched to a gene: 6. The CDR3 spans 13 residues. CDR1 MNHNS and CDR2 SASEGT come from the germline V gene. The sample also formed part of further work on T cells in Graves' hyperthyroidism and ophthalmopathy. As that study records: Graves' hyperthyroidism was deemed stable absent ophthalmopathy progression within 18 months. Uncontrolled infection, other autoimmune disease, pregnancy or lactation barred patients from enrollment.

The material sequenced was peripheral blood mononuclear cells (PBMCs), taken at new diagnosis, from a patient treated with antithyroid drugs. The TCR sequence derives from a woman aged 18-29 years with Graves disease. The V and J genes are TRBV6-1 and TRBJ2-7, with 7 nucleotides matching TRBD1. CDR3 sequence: CASWTGAAYEQYF. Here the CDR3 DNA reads TGTGCCAGCTGGACAGGTGCCGCCTACGAGCAGTACTTC.